One sample yielded the 8 T cell receptor beta chains listed below, sequenced in a study of CD8+CD57+ T cells in acquired aplastic anemia. Patients who underwent sequencing had shown CD8+CD57+ cell expansion by flow cytometry. Genomic DNA was employed as the template in profiling TCR beta VDJ and CDR3. TCRdb redid the calling of the reads with MiXCR, one entry per CDR3 protein. The table includes about 160,000 distinct CDR3 sequences, 40% to 60% detected once. Specimen: sorted CD4+, CD8+, or CD8+CD57+ T cells (not recorded which) from PBMCs. All receptors derive from a human donor with aplastic anemia.

J is TRBJ2-1 and V is TRBV20-1; 8 nucleotides match TRBD2. CDR1 DFQATT and CDR2 SNEGSKA come from the germline V gene (reference sequence). V dropped 8 bases and J dropped 3; count of bases not matched to a gene: 12. This CDR3 has 15 residues. The CDR3 nucleotides read TGCAGTTCCACGCCGGCCGCGGGAGGCTACAATGAGCAGTTCTTC. Its translation is CSSTPAAGGYNEQFF.

This clonotype was counted only a few times. V usage is TRBV20-1 and J usage is TRBJ1-2; 8 nucleotides line up with TRBD1. This CDR3 has 13 amino acids. The germline CDR1 and CDR2 sequences are DFQATT and SNEGSKA (reference sequence). The V segment lost 6 bases and the J segment 4 bases; nucleotides outside the gene matches: 7. The CDR3 is CSAETQGGYGYTF. The CDR3 nucleotides read TGCAGTGCCGAGACACAGGGGGGCTATGGCTACACCTTC.

The chain carries TRBV3-1 and TRBJ2-1, with 9 bases fitting TRBD1. The ends lost 0 bases at V and 5 bases at J; junction bases unmatched: 11. The CDR3 runs to 18 residues. Germline V gene lookup returns CDR1 LGHDT and CDR2 YNNKEL (reference sequence). DNA of the CDR3: TGTGCCAGCAGCCAAGAAGGGCGCTGGGACAGGGCGGACAATGAGCAGTTCTTC. It codes for CASSQEGRWDRADNEQFF.

This clonotype was recorded many times. The chain uses TRBV19 and TRBJ2-7, with a weak D call TRBD1 (6 bases). The CDR3 runs 13 residues. V dropped 3 bases and J dropped 2 bases, with 8 bases sitting between them. Germline assignment: CDR1 LNHDA and CDR2 SQIVND (reference sequence). The CDR3 nucleotides read TGTGCCAGTAGTATCCGGGACACCTACGAGCAGTACTTC. It translates to CASSIRDTYEQYF.

This clonotype was counted many times. The chain carries TRBV7-9 and TRBJ1-2; perhaps TRBD1 as D (6 bases). Germline CDR1 SEHNR, CDR2 FQNEAQ (reference sequence). Trimming pared 3 bases from V and 5 bases from J, leaving 13 bases between. The CDR3 has 14 amino acids. The CDR3 DNA reads as TGTGCCAGCAGCTTTGCGGGGGCAGATTATGGCTACACCTTC. Translated, it gives CASSFAGADYGYTF.

This clonotype was counted only a few times. A read error may be the cause here, since a much bigger clone is one base away. As the CDR3 is not closed by the conserved phenylalanine or tryptophan, this likely results from a read error. V usage is TRBV7-3 and J usage is TRBJ2-2; possible D gene TRBD1, 5 bases. The CDR3 is made up of 14 amino acids. CDR1 is SGHTA, CDR2 FQGTGA, per germline. Trimming removed 5 bases from V and 6 bases from J, with 13 bases in between. The chain's CDR3 is CASSPTQGSGELFL. The CDR3 nucleotides read TGTGCCAGCAGCCCGACTCAGGGATCCGGGGAGCTGTTTCTT.

The J gene is TRBJ2-2, the V gene TRBV10-3; TRBD1 agrees at 7 bases. The CDR3 has 15 amino acids. Trimming took 2 bases from V and 4 from J; bases not matched to a gene: 4. In germline, CDR1 is ENHRY, CDR2 SYGVKD. DNA for the CDR3: TGTGCCATCAGTGAGATGACAGGGCCCACCGGGGAGCTGTTTTTT. Amino acid sequence: CAISEMTGPTGELFF.

The table lists this clonotype with a few counts. The chain links TRBV7-8 to TRBJ2-7; 13 bases align to TRBD2. The V and J ends lost 4 bases and 7 bases, in that order; junction bases with no gene match: 7. Per germline, CDR1 SGHVS and CDR2 FQNEAQ. The CDR3 runs to 15 residues. The CDR3 loop is CASSSWTSGSLEQYF. The CDR3 DNA sequence: TGTGCCAGCAGCTCCTGGACTAGCGGGAGCTTGGAGCAGTACTTC.